The 27 T cell receptor beta chains below come from one sample, sequenced in a study of blood T cell repertoires in COVID-19. Sequencing was performed with immunoSEQ multiplex PCR; in TCRdb, only in-frame clones are kept and a portion is missing. The sample lists about 260,000 clones, around 90% occurring once. The sequenced sample was peripheral blood. The receptors stem from a human donor in a cohort sampled during active COVID-19.

The gene calls are TRBV11-2 and TRBJ2-1; D remains unclear. The germline V gene encodes CDR1 SGHAT and CDR2 FQNNGV. V lost 1 base and J 0 bases, leaving 7 bases between the germline ends. The CDR3 has 15 residues. The CDR3 DNA reads TGTGCCAGCAGCTTAGTACAGAGCTCCTACAATGAGCAGTTCTTC. It yields the protein CASSLVQSSYNEQFF.

V usage is TRBV28 and J usage is TRBJ2-7, with D perhaps matching TRBD2 (5 bases). The V end was cut by 6 bases, the J end by 3 bases, with 15 bases between. CDR1 and CDR2 (germline): MDHEN, SYDVKM. The CDR3 consists of 14 residues. The CDR3 DNA follows: TGTGCCAGCAGAGCCAGCGGAGGACTCTACGAGCAGTACTTC. Amino acids: CASRASGGLYEQYF. Full variable domain (outside the CDR3, taken from reference TRBV28 and TRBJ2-7): DVKVTQSSRYLVKRTGEKVFLECVQDMDHENMFWYRQDPGLGLRLIYFSYDVKMKEKGDIPEGYSVSREKKERFSLILESASTNQTSMYLCASRASGGLYEQYFGPGTRLTVT.

This chain links TRBV6-5 with TRBJ2-2; TRBD2 agrees at 10 bases. Germline V gene data show CDR1 as MNHEY and CDR2 as SVGAGI. The CDR3 spans 16 residues. V lost 4 bases and J lost 1; bases outside the gene matches: 3. This CDR3 is CASSLRTSGNTGELFF. CDR3 DNA sequence: TGTGCCAGCAGTTTACGGACTAGCGGGAACACCGGGGAGCTGTTTTTT.

This chain joins TRBV10-3 and TRBJ2-7, with TRBD2 matching over 11 bases. CDR1 and CDR2 (germline): ENHRY, SYGVKD. J gave up 4 bases and V 6 bases, and 5 bases lay outside the gene matches. The CDR3 loop spans 14 amino acids. DNA for the CDR3: TGTGCCATCAGCCTAGCGGGGGGCGGGTACGAGCAGTACTTC. Translated, it gives CAISLAGGGYEQYF.

This chain joins TRBV18 and TRBJ2-2, with 7 bases that match TRBD1. Germline values: CDR1 KGHSH, CDR2 LQKENI. V was clipped by 2 bases and J by 5 bases; unmatched bases: 5. The CDR3 length is 15 residues. Here the CDR3 reads CASSPTAGGTGELFF. The DNA of the CDR3 is TGTGCCAGCTCACCAACGGCAGGGGGAACCGGGGAGCTGTTTTTT.

Only one count was recorded for this clone. V and J are TRBV19 and TRBJ2-3, with TRBD1 identical over 11 bases. CDR1 and CDR2 (germline): LNHDA, SQIVND (reference sequence). This CDR3 comprises 15 residues. V shed 2 bases and J 4 bases; nucleotides not matched to a gene: 2. The CDR3 DNA is TGTGCCAGTAGTATAAGGACAGGGGGCGCAGATACGCAGTATTTT. It specifies CASSIRTGGADTQYF.

J is TRBJ2-1 and V is TRBV6-1; 10 nucleotides align to TRBD2. V was clipped by 3 bases and J by 0 bases; unmatched bases: 8. The CDR3 is made up of 18 amino acids. In germline, CDR1 is MNHNS, CDR2 SASEGT. CDR3 sequence (DNA): TGTGCCAGCAGTGACCTTCCCTCTAGCGGGAGCTCCTACAATGAGCAGTTCTTC. Protein sequence: CASSDLPSSGSSYNEQFF.

This clone appeared once. V usage is TRBV19 and J usage is TRBJ1-2; 7 nucleotides align to TRBD1. The CDR3 is made up of 14 amino acids. Germline V gene lookup returns CDR1 LNHDA and CDR2 SQIVND (reference sequence). The trim removed 10 bases at V and 4 bases at J, leaving 12 bases unmatched. CDR3 sequence: CATLGDRDIYGYTF. The DNA of the CDR3 is TGTGCCACCCTCGGGGACAGAGATATCTATGGCTACACCTTC.

This rearrangement joins TRBV4-3 to TRBJ2-7; 8 nucleotides line up with TRBD1. The junction had 8 bases not matched to a gene; V was cut back by 2 bases and J by 2 bases. The V gene's germline CDR1 is LGHNA and CDR2 YSLEER. This CDR3 has 16 residues. In DNA, the CDR3 is TGCGCCAGCAGCCAATCTGTCGGGACAGGTACCTACGAGCAGTACTTC. Residues: CASSQSVGTGTYEQYF.

In its sample, this clone was seen once. V and J are TRBV5-1 and TRBJ1-1; D gene uncertain. Germline V gene data show CDR1 as SGHRS and CDR2 as YFSETQ. The ends were cut back, 2 bases at V and 0 bases at J, with 8 bases in the middle. The CDR3 contains 14 residues. Written as DNA, the CDR3 is TGCGCCAGCAGCTTCGTAGCCATGAACACTGAAGCTTTCTTT. Its translation is CASSFVAMNTEAFF.

To note about this clone: At one boundary the junction diverges from the germline segment, which might be a read error. This sequence joins TRBV5-1 and TRBJ1-2, with D possibly being TRBD1 (5 bases). The length of the CDR3 is 14 residues. Germline V lookup: CDR1 SGHRS, CDR2 YFSETQ. CDR3 DNA sequence: TGCGCCAGCAGCTTGGAGCGGGGGGACTACGGCTACACCTTC. This translates into CASSLERGDYGYTF.

This chain links TRBV18 with TRBJ1-6; D remains ambiguous. CDR1 and CDR2 (germline): KGHSH, LQKENI. V was pared by 2 bases and J by 14 bases, with 22 bases between. The CDR3 has 16 residues. The CDR3 DNA reads TGTGCCAGCTCACCAACAGTTGCTGACACCGCAACAACCCTCCACTTT. Translating gives CASSPTVADTATTLHF.

The chain has TRBV6-5 and TRBJ2-7; D unresolved. Per the germline V gene, CDR1 is MNHEY and CDR2 is SVGAGI. The CDR3 contains 15 residues. Trimming stripped 4 bases from V and 9 bases from J, with 22 bases between. The chain's CDR3 is CASSSTYYFGLGQYF. The CDR3 DNA follows: TGTGCCAGCAGTTCCACATACTACTTCGGTCTTGGGCAGTACTTC.

The chain has TRBV4-2 and TRBJ2-5; 8 bases align to TRBD2. The CDR3 loop spans 18 amino acids. CDR1 is LGHNA, CDR2 YNFKEQ, per germline. Losses at the gene ends were 0 bases for V and 2 bases for J; bases not matched to a gene: 11. CDR3: CASSQEGAGGGQQETQYF. DNA of the CDR3: TGTGCCAGCAGCCAAGAAGGGGCGGGAGGCGGCCAGCAAGAGACCCAGTACTTC.

This chain uses TRBV19 with TRBJ1-5; a weak D match, TRBD1 (5 bases). The CDR3 is 15 amino acids. The germline CDR1 and CDR2 sequences are LNHDA and SQIVND (reference sequence). V lost 1 base to trimming and J lost 2 bases, with 9 bases between them. CDR3 in amino acids: CASSIAGVGNQPQHF. The CDR3 DNA sequence: TGTGCCAGTAGTATAGCGGGGGTCGGCAATCAGCCCCAGCATTTT.

The chain combines TRBV14 with TRBJ2-3; 8 bases fit TRBD2. CDR3 size: 16 residues. V was pared by 4 bases and J by 2 bases, with 8 bases of the junction left unmatched. Germline-derived CDR1 and CDR2 are SGHDN and FVKESK. CDR3 region: CASSPSAGGITDTQYF. For the CDR3, the DNA is TGTGCCAGCAGCCCCTCGGCGGGGGGCATCACAGATACGCAGTATTTT.

This sequence joins TRBV7-6 and TRBJ2-1; tentative D call: TRBD2 (5 bases). The CDR3 has 15 residues. The germline CDR1 and CDR2 sequences are SGHVS and FNYEAQ. V gave up 2 bases and J gave up 7 bases, with 15 bases separating them. The CDR3 loop reads CASSLRHGDRNEQFF. CDR3 sequence (DNA): TGTGCCAGCAGCTTAAGACACGGGGATAGAAATGAGCAGTTCTTC.

The chain employs TRBV6-4 and TRBJ2-7, with a weak D call TRBD2 (6 bases). Trimming stripped 10 bases from V and 1 base from J, with 20 bases between. CDR1 and CDR2 from the germline V gene are MRHNA and SNTAGT. The CDR3 sequence is 15 residues long. The CDR3 here is CATAIGDFISYEQYF. DNA for the CDR3: TGTGCCACCGCCATAGGGGACTTCATTTCCTACGAGCAGTACTTC.

CDR3 DNA sequence: TGTGCCTGGAGGATTTCAGGGGGCACTGAAGCTTTCTTT. This encodes CAWRISGGTEAFF. V usage is TRBV30 and J usage is TRBJ1-1, with 7 bases matching TRBD1. Germline trimming cut 3 bases from V and 4 bases from J; bases unmatched to any gene: 5. CDR1 is GTSNPN, CDR2 SVGIG, per germline (reference sequence). This CDR3 has 13 residues.

The rearrangement links TRBV19 to TRBJ1-1, with unresolved D. Germline V gene lookup returns CDR1 LNHDA and CDR2 SQIVND (reference sequence). The CDR3 is 16 residues long. V was shortened by 2 bases and J by 1 base, with 14 bases between the two germline ends. In DNA, the CDR3 is TGTGCCAGTAGTATACTGCTTGGCAGAAGGAACACTGAAGCTTTCTTT. Protein: CASSILLGRRNTEAFF.

This clone was seen ten or more times. The J gene is TRBJ2-7, the V gene TRBV7-3, with 9 nucleotides matching TRBD1. V shed 4 bases, J shed 5 bases, and the junction held 9 bases outside the gene matches. Germline V gene data show CDR1 as SGHTA and CDR2 as FQGTGA. The CDR3 length is 15 residues. CDR3 region: CASSYTGTGNDEQYF. In DNA, the CDR3 is TGTGCCAGCAGCTATACCGGGACAGGGAATGACGAGCAGTACTTC. The variable domain in full, with the rest retrieved from reference TRBV7-3 and TRBJ2-7, is GAGVSQTPSNKVTEKGKYVELRCDPISGHTALYWYRQSLGQGPEFLIYFQGTGAADDSGLPNDRFFAVRPEGSVSTLKIQRTERGDSAVYLCASSYTGTGNDEQYFGPGTRLTVT.

This chain links TRBV5-6 with TRBJ1-1; 9 positions match TRBD1. The CDR3 contains 14 residues. Germline CDR1 and CDR2: SGHDT and YYEEEE. Trimming removed 3 bases from V and 7 bases from J; junction bases left unmatched: 7. The CDR3 DNA follows: TGTGCCAGCAGCTCCCGGGACAGGGCTAGTGAAGCTTTCTTT. Residues: CASSSRDRASEAFF.

This clone came up a few times. The chain employs TRBV18 and TRBJ1-5; possibly TRBD1 for D (5 bases). The CDR3 has 16 residues. V lost 6 bases and J 6 bases, leaving 21 bases between the germline ends. Germline assignment: CDR1 KGHSH and CDR2 LQKENI. CDR3 protein: CASSPFRVSTIQPQHF. As DNA, the CDR3 is TGTGCCAGCTCCCCGTTCAGGGTTTCTACAATTCAGCCCCAGCATTTT.

The V call is TRBV9, the J call TRBJ2-6, with 9 bases that match TRBD1. CDR1 is SGDLS, CDR2 YYNGEE, per germline. V gave up 0 bases and J gave up 2 bases; unmatched junction bases: 12. This CDR3 spans 20 amino acids. The CDR3 DNA reads as TGTGCCAGCAGCGTAGTAATGCGGGACAGGGCCCCAACTGGGGCCAACGTCCTGACTTTC. It translates to CASSVVMRDRAPTGANVLTF.

The chain employs TRBV3-1 (or the pseudogene TRBV3-2) and TRBJ1-6; D not certain. Germline CDR1 and CDR2: LGHDT and YNNKEL (reference sequence). CDR3 length: 13 residues. Trimming removed 6 bases at V and 10 bases at J, with 13 bases between. The CDR3 spells CASRASGRSPLHF. In DNA form, the CDR3 reads TGTGCCAGCAGGGCCAGTGGTCGCTCACCCCTCCACTTT.

Only one count was recorded for this clone. The chain combines TRBV9 with TRBJ2-3, with 8 bases aligning to TRBD2. Trimming at V came to 0 bases and at J to 3 bases, leaving 6 bases not matched to a gene. This CDR3 is built from 16 residues. CDR1 is SGDLS and CDR2 is YYNGEE in the germline V gene. CDR3 coding DNA: TGTGCCAGCAGCGTAGCGGGGGGGGACCTAACAGATACGCAGTATTTT. Protein: CASSVAGGDLTDTQYF.

V usage is TRBV15 and J usage is TRBJ2-1; D may be TRBD1 (5 bases). The CDR3 is 17 residues long. Trimming stripped 3 bases from V and 2 bases from J, with 17 bases between. CDR1 is LNHNV, CDR2 YYDKDF, per germline (reference sequence). The CDR3 is CATSRDAGFETYNEQFF. The CDR3 nucleotides read TGTGCCACCAGCAGGGATGCAGGGTTCGAGACCTACAATGAGCAGTTCTTC.